The source of this T cell receptor beta chain is a study of T cells after yellow fever vaccination. V was shortened by 4 bases and J by 6 bases, with 13 bases between the two germline ends. Per the germline V gene, CDR1 is SGHTS and CDR2 is YDEGEE. The CDR3 extends over 13 amino acids. Study-wide results and limits: Shared CD4/CD8 clonotypes were a small share, likely from convergent recombination.

TCRdb processed the 5' RACE reads anew with MiXCR; each CDR3 protein has one entry. Here the sample spans over 150,000 distinct CDR3 sequences, approximately 6.2% being singletons. This clonotype was seen repeatedly, ten times or more. Its antigen is currently unknown. This material consisted of CD4+ T cells sorted from PBMCs, taken on the day of the first yellow fever vaccination. The sequence derives from a man in his late teens or twenties who received the YFV17D yellow fever vaccine. The gene calls are TRBV5-8 and TRBJ1-1, with TRBD1 as a possible D gene (6 bases). The CDR3 region has the DNA TGTGCCAGCAGCAAAGGGGGGGACGCTGAAGCTTTCTTT. Translated, it gives CASSKGGDAEAFF.